This T cell receptor beta chain is drawn from a study of T cells in Graves' hyperthyroidism and ophthalmopathy. Amplification targeted TCR beta CDR3 regions from RNA transcripts. In the first-round RT-PCR of the TCR CDR3, the HTBI primer set was used. TCRdb reanalysed the multiplex PCR reads using MiXCR and keeps one entry per CDR3 protein. The sample includes 530,000 or so distinct CDR3 sequences, roughly 15% of them seen just once. The trim removed 5 bases at V and 4 bases at J, leaving 11 bases unmatched. Germline CDR1 and CDR2: SGHAT and FQNNGV. The CDR3 has 18 residues. The chain combines TRBV11-2 with TRBJ2-5; TRBD2 matches at 15 bases. Specimen: blood. This TCR was sampled from a woman between 18 and 29 years old with Graves' ophthalmopathy. The CDR3 loop reads CASSVGLAGGQVVETQYF. The CDR3 DNA follows: TGTGCCAGCAGCGTTGGACTAGCGGGGGGGCAGGTGGTAGAGACCCAGTACTTC.